This T cell receptor beta chain was sequenced for a study of blood T cell repertoires in COVID-19. Overall study: From the United States, Italy and Spain came samples of acute and convalescent COVID-19. PBMCs, B-cell-depleted T cells, or T cells were the source of the cDNA or gDNA that made up the material.

Authors' methods: From reference gene primer amplification, estimates of nucleated cell counts were derived. The protocol was immunoSEQ multiplex PCR, while the TCRdb copy is restricted to in-frame clones and leaves out a portion. V and J calls and clone size are those listed in that table; D and trimming were worked out from the DNA. The profile covers a few hundred thousand clones, with 80% to 90% appearing a single time and 2.9% taken by the ten largest. Germline CDR1 reads KGHSH; CDR2 reads LQKENI. The junction had 9 bases not matched to a gene; V was cut back by 6 bases and J by 1 base. This CDR3 is 16 amino acids long.

The sample consisted of peripheral blood. This TCR was recovered from a man aged 50-60 years who had recovered from COVID-19. The chain recombines TRBV18 with TRBJ1-2, with 9 nucleotides matching TRBD1. CDR3 nucleotide sequence: TGTGCCAGCTCCGCCGGGACAGGGAACCTTAACTATGGCTACACCTTC. Translating gives CASSAGTGNLNYGYTF.